This T cell receptor beta chain is from a study of blood T cell repertoires in COVID-19. Produced via immunoSEQ multiplex PCR; TCRdb's table is partial and in-frame only. The sample includes under 100,000 clones, 80% to 90% of them seen just once. Material: peripheral blood. This receptor was taken from a human donor in a cohort sampled during active COVID-19.

The CDR3 coding sequence is TGTGCCAGCAGTGGGGGGGTACGTGGCTACACCTTC. As protein: CASSGGVRGYTF. The chain is built from TRBV25-1 and TRBJ1-2; weak D call: TRBD1 (5 bases). The germline V gene encodes CDR1 MGHDK and CDR2 SYGVNS. V was clipped by 4 bases and J by 7 bases, with 10 bases between them. The CDR3 has 12 amino acids.